The next 20 T cell receptor beta chains were all read from a single sample in a study of cytomegalovirus exposure and HLA in healthy donors. A multiplex PCR was run with 60 Vbeta primers and 13 Jbeta primers. The assay was immunoSEQ multiplex PCR, and TCRdb's table has in-frame clones only and misses some. The table has 150,000 or so clones, around four fifths seen once. The sequencing sample was made of PBMCs. These TCRs come from a woman in her forties or fifties in good health and CMV-seropositive.

The J gene is TRBJ2-1, the V gene TRBV19, with 12 bases lining up with TRBD2. Germline assignment: CDR1 LNHDA and CDR2 SQIVND (reference sequence). V lost 3 bases and J lost 6; bases outside the gene matches: 6. The CDR3 loop spans 16 amino acids. The CDR3 loop is CASSMLTSGRPNEQFF. The CDR3 bases are TGTGCCAGTAGTATGTTAACTAGCGGGAGGCCCAATGAGCAGTTCTTC.

The chain joins TRBV4-3 to TRBJ2-1; 12 bases map to TRBD2. This CDR3 is 16 amino acids long. Unmatched junction bases numbered 6, after V lost 1 base and J lost 8 bases. CDR1 and CDR2 from the germline V gene are LGHNA and YSLEER. The CDR3 nucleotides read TGCGCCAGCAGCCAAGCTGGGACTAGCGGGTTGGATGAGCAGTTCTTC. The encoded protein is CASSQAGTSGLDEQFF.

The chain uses TRBV5-3 and TRBJ2-1; 7 nucleotides align to TRBD1. TRBV5-3 counts as an open reading frame of uncertain function. V lost 4 bases, J lost 6 bases, and 7 bases stayed unmatched. The CDR3 spans 14 residues. CDR3 bases: TGTGCCAGAAGCCACAAAGACAGGGTCAATGAGCAGTTCTTC. Protein: CARSHKDRVNEQFF.

J is TRBJ2-7 and V is TRBV7-2; D may be TRBD1 (6 bases). Trimming removed 5 bases from V and 2 bases from J, with 16 bases in between. Germline values: CDR1 SGHTA, CDR2 FQGNSA. There are 15 residues in the CDR3. The CDR3: CASSHGGLSPYEQYF. CDR3 coding DNA: TGTGCCAGCAGCCATGGGGGCCTATCCCCCTACGAGCAGTACTTC.

A note on this clone: The germline gene is not matched at one end of the junction; a read error may be the cause. This chain connects TRBV28 to TRBJ1-5; TRBD1 might be the D (5 bases). Germline CDR1 MDHEN, CDR2 SYDVKM. CDR3 length equals 14 residues. CDR3 loop: CAGSLEQVNQPQHF. The CDR3 nucleotides read TGTGCCGGCAGTTTAGAACAGGTCAATCAGCCCCAGCATTTT.

The rearrangement uses TRBV7-2 and TRBJ2-5, with 11 bases fitting TRBD2. The CDR3 has 16 residues. J was trimmed by 5 bases and V by 6 bases; bases with no gene match: 11. Looked up from germline, CDR1 is SGHTA and CDR2 is FQGNSA. CDR3 bases: TGTGCCAGCAGTCGTAACCCTAGCGGGGGGAGGGAGACCCAGTACTTC. Its translation is CASSRNPSGGRETQYF.

V and J are TRBV29-1 and TRBJ2-1; TRBD1 aligns across 7 bases. Germline loops: CDR1 SQVTM, CDR2 ANQGSEA. Trimming at V came to 4 bases and at J to 0 bases, leaving 6 bases not matched to a gene. The CDR3 sequence is 15 residues long. The CDR3 here is CSVAQGQYSYNEQFF. Written as DNA, the CDR3 is TGCAGCGTTGCCCAGGGACAGTACTCCTACAATGAGCAGTTCTTC.

The chain links TRBV2 to TRBJ1-2; 11 bases line up with TRBD1. V lost 3 bases and J lost 2; bases outside the gene matches: 8. In germline, CDR1 is SNHLY, CDR2 FYNNEI. The CDR3 has 17 amino acids. The CDR3 nucleotides are TGTGCCAGCAGTGAGAGGATAGGACAGGGGGCCAACTATGGCTACACCTTC. Its protein product is CASSERIGQGANYGYTF.

The table lists this clone with a few counts. J is TRBJ1-1 and V is TRBV7-9; no clear D gene. Germline CDR1 SEHNR, CDR2 FQNEAQ (reference sequence). This CDR3 spans 10 amino acids. V lost 8 bases and J 2 bases, leaving 3 bases between the germline ends. The CDR3 region is CASVNTEAFF. CDR3 nucleotide sequence: TGTGCCAGCGTAAACACTGAAGCTTTCTTT.

To note about this clone: Other DNA sequences in this specimen translate into the identical CDR3. The gene calls are TRBV7-9 and TRBJ1-5; maybe TRBD1 (5 bases). The CDR3 is made up of 14 amino acids. The V and J ends lost 1 base and 2 bases respectively, with 6 bases between them. The germline gives CDR1 SEHNR, CDR2 FQNEAQ (reference sequence). In DNA form, the CDR3 reads TGTGCCAGCAGCTTAGTAGGGGGCAATCAGCCCCAGCATTTT. This translates into CASSLVGGNQPQHF.

This sequence joins TRBV4-2 and TRBJ2-1, with 14 bases aligning to TRBD2. V lost 3 bases and J lost 8; bases outside the gene matches: 9. CDR3 length: 17 residues. Germline V gene sequence: CDR1 LGHNA, CDR2 YNFKEQ. This chain's CDR3 is CASSHRLAGGYEDEQFF. The CDR3 nucleotides are TGTGCCAGCAGCCATCGACTAGCGGGAGGGTATGAGGATGAGCAGTTCTTC.

CDR3 sequence (DNA): TGTGCCAGCACTCGCGGGGGGTTGGCCGGGGAGCTGTTTTTT. Translating gives CASTRGGLAGELFF. V is TRBV28 and J is TRBJ2-2; 8 bases are shared with TRBD2. CDR1 and CDR2 from the germline V gene are MDHEN and SYDVKM. V dropped 7 bases and J dropped 6; count of bases not matched to a gene: 7. This CDR3 is 14 amino acids long. The entire variable domain, with the rest obtained from reference TRBV28 and TRBJ2-2, is as follows: DVKVTQSSRYLVKRTGEKVFLECVQDMDHENMFWYRQDPGLGLRLIYFSYDVKMKEKGDIPEGYSVSREKKERFSLILESASTNQTSMYLCASTRGGLAGELFFGEGSRLTVL.

The chain is built from TRBV5-1 and TRBJ2-7; the match to TRBD2 covers 7 bases. Germline-derived CDR1 and CDR2 are SGHRS and YFSETQ. Germline trimming cut 4 bases from V and 0 bases from J; bases unmatched to any gene: 10. The CDR3 sequence is 16 residues long. The CDR3 loop reads CASSQASGASSYEQYF. For the CDR3, the DNA is TGCGCCAGCAGCCAAGCCAGCGGGGCCTCCTCCTACGAGCAGTACTTC.

This clone was found once. The chain has TRBV25-1 and TRBJ2-7, with D uncertain. The V end lost 4 bases, the J end lost 5 bases, and 21 bases lay between the germline ends. The CDR3 covers 16 residues. Per germline, CDR1 MGHDK and CDR2 SYGVNS. CDR3 sequence reads: CASSVQNEALRDEQYF. DNA for the CDR3: TGTGCCAGCAGTGTCCAGAATGAGGCACTAAGAGACGAGCAGTACTTC.

This chain connects TRBV18 to TRBJ1-4; maybe TRBD1 (5 bases). V lost 6 bases and J 7 bases, leaving 18 bases between the germline ends. From germline, CDR1 is KGHSH and CDR2 LQKENI. The CDR3 consists of 15 residues. The CDR3 DNA reads TGTGCCAGCTCGAGGTTGGAGGGACCGCCTGAAAAACTGTTTTTT. Translated: CASSRLEGPPEKLFF.

The chain carries TRBV9 and TRBJ2-5, with D possibly TRBD2 on 6 matching bases. This CDR3 is built from 14 residues. Germline V CDR1 and CDR2: SGDLS, YYNGEE. V lost 5 bases and J lost 3, with 14 bases in between. For the CDR3, the DNA is TGTGCCAGCAGTCGGCGGGGAACTGAAGAGACCCAGTACTTC. It encodes CASSRRGTEETQYF.

This CDR3 reads CASSLVAGGPGETQYF. The CDR3 region has the DNA TGTGCCAGCAGCTTAGTGGCGGGGGGGCCCGGGGAGACCCAGTACTTC. This chain uses TRBV7-6 with TRBJ2-5, with 9 bases aligning to TRBD2. Germline V gives CDR1 SGHVS, CDR2 FNYEAQ. CDR3 size: 16 residues. Trimming took 1 base from V and 5 from J; bases not matched to a gene: 8.

The J gene is TRBJ2-1, the V gene TRBV11-2, with a possible D match to TRBD1 (5 bases). With 1 base removed from V and 2 bases from J, the gap between germline ends came to 12 bases. CDR1 and CDR2 (germline): SGHAT, FQNNGV. This CDR3 is 16 amino acids long. CDR3 DNA: TGTGCCAGCAGCTTAGGACAGCTAATTCCCTACAATGAGCAGTTCTTC. Its translation: CASSLGQLIPYNEQFF. Complete variable domain (other parts from reference TRBV11-2 and TRBJ2-1): EAGVAQSPRYKIIEKRQSVAFWCNPISGHATLYWYQQILGQGPKLLIQFQNNGVVDDSQLPKDRFSAERLKGVDSTLKIQPAKLEDSAVYLCASSLGQLIPYNEQFFGPGTRLTVL.

This chain connects TRBV10-3 to TRBJ2-1; 7 bases map to TRBD1. CDR1 ENHRY and CDR2 SYGVKD come from the germline V gene. The CDR3 sequence is 14 residues long. The V and J ends lost 8 bases and 0 bases, in that order; junction bases with no gene match: 4. Here the CDR3 reads CAIQDRDSYNEQFF. Here the CDR3 DNA reads TGTGCCATCCAAGACAGGGACTCCTACAATGAGCAGTTCTTC.

The chain has TRBV18 and TRBJ2-7; D is possibly TRBD1 (6 bases). Trimming left V 0 bases short and J 2 bases short, with 11 bases between. The CDR3 spans 15 residues. CDR1 and CDR2 from the germline V gene are KGHSH and LQKENI. The CDR3 loop is CASSPPRTVTYEQYF. CDR3 DNA: TGTGCCAGCTCACCACCGAGGACAGTCACCTACGAGCAGTACTTC.